Included here is one T cell receptor (beta chain) sequence, with context. What it recognizes is unknown. This sample stems from a study of cytomegalovirus exposure and HLA in healthy donors. The PCR ran on 60 Vbeta and 13 Jbeta primers. Libraries were prepared by immunoSEQ multiplex PCR; TCRdb keeps only in-frame clonotypes and omits some of them. Seen here are around 110,000 clones, roughly 80% observed once, and the top ten hold 2.1%. General study results and limits: Highly shared sequence variants in one cluster were likely a sequencing artifact.

The CDR3 is 14 residues long. Looked up from germline, CDR1 is SGHRS and CDR2 is YFSETQ. V gave up 1 base and J gave up 6 bases; unmatched junction bases: 4. V usage is TRBV5-1 and J usage is TRBJ2-3, with TRBD1 identical over 8 bases. This clonotype was sampled from a man younger than 45 in good health and CMV-seronegative. Sequencing was done on a sample of PBMCs. In DNA form, the CDR3 reads TGCGCCAGCAGCTTGTCAGGGGGCTGGGATACGCAGTATTTT. Its protein is CASSLSGGWDTQYF.